This T cell receptor beta chain was obtained from a study of T cells in Graves' hyperthyroidism and ophthalmopathy. Across the whole study: Staff took peripheral blood when the initial diagnosis was made, before any treatment began.

The sample holds many counts of this clonotype. Its antigen is not known. Subjects with ophthalmopathy showed a Clinical Activity Score no lower than 3, a NOSPECS grade no lower than 4, and a duration shorter than 3 months. Amplification yielded TCR beta CDR3 regions, with RNA transcripts as the source. The TCR CDR3 first-round RT-PCR relied on the HTBI primer set. TCRdb analysed the multiplex PCR reads with MiXCR anew, one entry per CDR3 protein. The sample contains 640,000 or so distinct CDR3 sequences, 13% to 15% of which appear only once. Broader study findings: Before onset, ophthalmopathy was predicted by the model a median roughly 6.8 months earlier. Most expanded thyroid clonotypes above 0.001 also appeared in blood.

Germline CDR1 is MDHEN and CDR2 is SYDVKM. This CDR3 spans 13 amino acids. Trimming pared 5 bases from V and 2 bases from J, leaving 6 bases between. This rearrangement joins TRBV28 to TRBJ2-2, with unresolved D. This clonotype was sampled from a woman younger than 35 with Graves' ophthalmopathy. The sequenced material came from blood. This chain's CDR3 is CASSPHNTGELFF. CDR3 in DNA: TGTGCCAGCAGTCCCCACAACACCGGGGAGCTGTTTTTT.